The clone carrying this T cell receptor beta chain has more than one count but fewer than ten. The CDR3 runs to 13 residues. Trimming pared 5 bases from V and 0 bases from J, leaving 2 bases between. CDR1 and CDR2 from the germline V gene are SGHTA and FQGNSA. The isolated RNA, all of it, was reverse transcribed, so expressed TCRB transcripts were what got sequenced. The protocol was immunoSEQ multiplex PCR, while the TCRdb copy is restricted to in-frame clones and leaves out a portion. The sample records fewer than 650,000 clones, about 16% being singletons. Staining for CD45RO/CCR7/CD25/CD127/CD95/CD27 allowed sorting of CD4+ naive, central memory, regulatory and stem cell-like memory cells. These data belong to a study of beta chain features in type 1 diabetes.

This sequence joins TRBV7-2 and TRBJ2-6; D not certain. The clonotype was recovered from a man aged 18 to 29 in good health. Specimen: naive CD4+ T cells from blood. This chain's CDR3 is CASSASGANVLTF. In DNA form, the CDR3 reads TGTGCCAGCAGCGCCTCTGGGGCCAACGTCCTGACTTTC.